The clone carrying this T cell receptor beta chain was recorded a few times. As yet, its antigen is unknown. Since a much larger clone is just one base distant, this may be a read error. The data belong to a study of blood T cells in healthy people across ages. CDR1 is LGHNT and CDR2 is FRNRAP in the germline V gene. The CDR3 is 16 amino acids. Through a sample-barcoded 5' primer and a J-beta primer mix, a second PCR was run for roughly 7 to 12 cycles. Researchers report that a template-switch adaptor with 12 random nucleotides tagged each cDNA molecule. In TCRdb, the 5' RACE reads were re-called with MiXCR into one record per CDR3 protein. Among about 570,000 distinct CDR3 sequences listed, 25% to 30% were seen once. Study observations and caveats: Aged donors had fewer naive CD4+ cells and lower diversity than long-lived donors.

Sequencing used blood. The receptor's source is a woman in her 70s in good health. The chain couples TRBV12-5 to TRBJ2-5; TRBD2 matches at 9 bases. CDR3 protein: CASGPTPTSGQETRYF. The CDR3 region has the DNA TGTGCTAGTGGTCCAACCCCGACTAGCGGCCAAGAGACCCGGTACTTC.